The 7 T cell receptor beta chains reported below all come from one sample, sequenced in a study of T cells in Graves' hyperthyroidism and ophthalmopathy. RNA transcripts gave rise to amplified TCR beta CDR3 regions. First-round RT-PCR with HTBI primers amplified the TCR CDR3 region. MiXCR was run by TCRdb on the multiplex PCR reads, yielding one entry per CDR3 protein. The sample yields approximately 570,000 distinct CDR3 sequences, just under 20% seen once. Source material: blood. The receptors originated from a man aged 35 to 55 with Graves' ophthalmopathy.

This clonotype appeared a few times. CDR3 nucleotides: TGCAGTGCTAGAAGGCCTGCCCAGACCCAGTACTTC. Encoded protein: CSARRPAQTQYF. The J gene is TRBJ2-5, the V gene TRBV20-1; no clear D gene. Germline CDR1 DFQATT, CDR2 SNEGSKA (reference sequence). V lost 2 bases to trimming and J lost 6 bases, with 10 bases between them. The length of the CDR3 is 12 residues.

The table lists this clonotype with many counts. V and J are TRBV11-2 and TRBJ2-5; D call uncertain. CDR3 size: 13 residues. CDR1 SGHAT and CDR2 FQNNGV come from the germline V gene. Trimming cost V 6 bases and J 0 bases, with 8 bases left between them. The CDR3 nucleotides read TGTGCCAGCAGACAATACAACCAAGAGACCCAGTACTTC. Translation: CASRQYNQETQYF.

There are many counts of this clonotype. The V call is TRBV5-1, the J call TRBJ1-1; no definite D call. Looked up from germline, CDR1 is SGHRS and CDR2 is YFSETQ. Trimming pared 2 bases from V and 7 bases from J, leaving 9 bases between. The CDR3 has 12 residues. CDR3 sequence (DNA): TGCGCCAGCAGCTTTTTGGGTGTTGAAGCTTTCTTT. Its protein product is CASSFLGVEAFF.

The DNA of the CDR3 is TGCAGCATCCCCCGGAGTAGCCCCTACAATGAGCAGTTCTTC. Encoded protein: CSIPRSSPYNEQFF. The chain uses TRBV29-1 and TRBJ2-1; no firm D call. CDR3 size: 14 residues. CDR1 SQVTM and CDR2 ANQGSEA come from the germline V gene. V was shortened by 8 bases and J by 2 bases, with 16 bases between the two germline ends.

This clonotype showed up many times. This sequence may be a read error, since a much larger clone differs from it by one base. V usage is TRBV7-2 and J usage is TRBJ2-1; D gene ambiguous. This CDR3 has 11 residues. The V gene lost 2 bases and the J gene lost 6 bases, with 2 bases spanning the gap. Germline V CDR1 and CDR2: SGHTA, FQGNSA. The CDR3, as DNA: TGTGCCAGCAGCTTAATCAATGAGCAGTTCTTC. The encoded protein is CASSLINEQFF.

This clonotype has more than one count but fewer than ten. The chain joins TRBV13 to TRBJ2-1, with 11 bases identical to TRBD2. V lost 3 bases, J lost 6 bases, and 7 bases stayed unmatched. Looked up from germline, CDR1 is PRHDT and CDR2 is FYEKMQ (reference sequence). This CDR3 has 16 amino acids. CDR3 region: CASSLTSGAYSNEQFF. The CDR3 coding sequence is TGTGCCAGCAGCTTGACTAGCGGGGCGTACTCCAATGAGCAGTTCTTC.

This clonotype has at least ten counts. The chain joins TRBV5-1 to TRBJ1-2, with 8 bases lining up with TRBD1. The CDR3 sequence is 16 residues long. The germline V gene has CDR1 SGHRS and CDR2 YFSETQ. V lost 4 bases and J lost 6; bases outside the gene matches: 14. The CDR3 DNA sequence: TGCGCCAGCAGCCCTACCCGACAGGGGACGGACCATGGCTACACCTTC. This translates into CASSPTRQGTDHGYTF.